The 6 T cell receptor beta chains given below trace back to one sample, sequenced in a study of blood T cell repertoires in COVID-19. Measured with immunoSEQ multiplex PCR; TCRdb has only the in-frame clones, and not every one. There are over 70,000 clones in the sample; 91% occur only once, and approximately 2.3% lies in the top ten. The sequenced sample consisted of peripheral blood. These receptors were obtained from a human donor with active COVID-19. The donor label of this sample is uncertain.

There are a few counts of this clone. This chain links TRBV7-9 with TRBJ2-3; D unclear. Per germline, CDR1 SEHNR and CDR2 FQNEAQ (reference sequence). Trimming removed 5 bases at V and 4 bases at J, with 10 bases between. This CDR3 contains 13 residues. The DNA for the CDR3 is TGTGCCAGCAGCCCCCGCGGCCCAGATACGCAGTATTTT. Translation: CASSPRGPDTQYF.

The chain links TRBV12-3 or TRBV12-4 to TRBJ2-5; maybe TRBD2 (5 bases). V was clipped by 5 bases and J by 5 bases, with 12 bases between them. The CDR3 spans 13 residues. CDR3 loop: CASSPGRGETQYF. CDR3 DNA: TGTGCCAGCAGTCCCGGACGAGGGGAGACCCAGTACTTC.

V is TRBV5-4 and J is TRBJ1-6; 8 nucleotides match TRBD1. Trimming removed 3 bases from V and 10 bases from J; junction bases left unmatched: 6. Germline CDR1 is SGHNT and CDR2 is YYREEE (reference sequence). This CDR3 region has 14 residues. CDR3 sequence (DNA): TGTGCCAGCAGCTCGGGACAGGAAGAATCACCCCTCCACTTT. Its protein product is CASSSGQEESPLHF. Looking up the rest from reference TRBV5-4 and TRBJ1-6 gives the full variable domain: ETGVTQSPTHLIKTRGQQVTLRCSSQSGHNTVSWYQQALGQGPQFIFQYYREEENGRGNFPPRFSGLQFPNYSSELNVNALELDDSALYLCASSSGQEESPLHFGNGTRLTVT.

The V and J genes are TRBV12-3 or TRBV12-4 and TRBJ1-1, with 9 positions matching TRBD1. J gave up 10 bases and V 6 bases, and 6 bases lay outside the gene matches. The CDR3 covers 12 residues. The CDR3 loop is CASRTTGGAAFF. The CDR3, as DNA: TGTGCCAGCAGGACGACAGGGGGAGCAGCTTTCTTT.

This clone was picked up a small number of times. V gene TRBV5-1 combines with J gene TRBJ2-7; 7 bases match TRBD1. CDR3 size: 16 residues. The germline gives CDR1 SGHRS, CDR2 YFSETQ. V trimming: 5 bases; J trimming: 7 bases; junction bases outside the gene matches: 18. The CDR3: CASSLTSLGTVWEQYF. CDR3 DNA sequence: TGCGCCAGCAGTCTTACGTCGCTTGGGACAGTCTGGGAGCAGTACTTC.

The V gene is TRBV9, the J gene TRBJ1-2; D is unresolved. CDR1 and CDR2 from the germline V gene are SGDLS and YYNGEE. V was cut by 6 bases and J by 11 bases, with 23 bases left in between. The CDR3 is 14 residues long. The CDR3 sequence: CASTRGDAVGAYTF. The CDR3 nucleotides read TGTGCCAGCACCCGCGGCGACGCGGTGGGAGCTTACACCTTC.